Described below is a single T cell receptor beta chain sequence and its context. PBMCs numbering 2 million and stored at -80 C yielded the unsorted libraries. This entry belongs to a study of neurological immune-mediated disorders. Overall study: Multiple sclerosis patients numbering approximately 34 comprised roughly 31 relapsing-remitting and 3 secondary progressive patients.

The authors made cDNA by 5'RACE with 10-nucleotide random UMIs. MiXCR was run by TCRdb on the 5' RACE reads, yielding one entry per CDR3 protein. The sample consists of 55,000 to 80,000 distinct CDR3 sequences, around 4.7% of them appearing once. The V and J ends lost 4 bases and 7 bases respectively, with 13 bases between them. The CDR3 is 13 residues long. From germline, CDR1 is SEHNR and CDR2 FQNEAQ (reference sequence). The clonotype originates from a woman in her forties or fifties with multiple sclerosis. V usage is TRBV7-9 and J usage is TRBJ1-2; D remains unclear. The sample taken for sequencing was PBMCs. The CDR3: CASSSRKGGGYTF. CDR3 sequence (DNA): TGTGCCAGCAGCTCCCGAAAGGGTGGTGGCTACACCTTC.